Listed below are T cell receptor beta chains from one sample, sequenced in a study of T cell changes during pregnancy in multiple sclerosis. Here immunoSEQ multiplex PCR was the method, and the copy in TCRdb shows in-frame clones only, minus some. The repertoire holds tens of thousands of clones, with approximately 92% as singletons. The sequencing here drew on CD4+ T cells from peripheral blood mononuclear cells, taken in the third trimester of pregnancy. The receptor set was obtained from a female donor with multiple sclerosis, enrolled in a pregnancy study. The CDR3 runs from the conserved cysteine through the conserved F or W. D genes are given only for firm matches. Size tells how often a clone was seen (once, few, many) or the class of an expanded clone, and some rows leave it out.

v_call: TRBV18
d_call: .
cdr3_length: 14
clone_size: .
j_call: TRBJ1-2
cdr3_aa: CASSPLEQNYGYTF
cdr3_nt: TGTGCCAGCTCACCACTAGAACAGAACTATGGCTACACCTTC

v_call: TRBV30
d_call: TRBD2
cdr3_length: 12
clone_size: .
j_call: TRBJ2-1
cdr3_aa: CAWKKTREEQFF
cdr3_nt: TGTGCCTGGAAGAAAACGCGGGAGGAGCAGTTCTTC

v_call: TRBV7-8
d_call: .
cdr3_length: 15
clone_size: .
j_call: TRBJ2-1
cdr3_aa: CASRQSGTLYNEQFF
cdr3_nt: TGTGCCAGCAGGCAGTCCGGGACACTTTACAATGAGCAGTTCTTC

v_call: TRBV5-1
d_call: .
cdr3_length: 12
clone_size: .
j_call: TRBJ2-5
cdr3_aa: CATDGGLETQYF
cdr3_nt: TGCGCCACCGACGGGGGATTGGAGACCCAGTACTTC

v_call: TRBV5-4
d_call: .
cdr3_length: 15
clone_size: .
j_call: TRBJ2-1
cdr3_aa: CASTAGTLSYNEQFF
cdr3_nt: TGTGCCAGCACCGCCGGGACACTTTCCTACAATGAGCAGTTCTTC

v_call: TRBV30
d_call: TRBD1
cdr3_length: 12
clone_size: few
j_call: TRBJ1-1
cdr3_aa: CATRQGGTEAFF
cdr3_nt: TGTGCCACGCGGCAGGGGGGCACTGAAGCTTTCTTT

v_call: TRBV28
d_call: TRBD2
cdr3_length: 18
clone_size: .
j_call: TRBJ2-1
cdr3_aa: CASSHTAGTSNRYNEQFF
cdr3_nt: TGTGCCAGCAGTCACACCGCCGGGACTAGTAACCGATACAATGAGCAGTTCTTC

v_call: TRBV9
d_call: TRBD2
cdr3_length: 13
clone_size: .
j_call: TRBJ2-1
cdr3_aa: CASSSGLAGEQFF
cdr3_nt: TGTGCCAGCAGCTCGGGACTAGCGGGTGAGCAGTTCTTC

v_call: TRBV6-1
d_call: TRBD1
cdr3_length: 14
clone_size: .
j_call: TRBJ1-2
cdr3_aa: CASTRQGATYGYTF
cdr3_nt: TGTGCCAGCACACGACAGGGGGCTACCTATGGCTACACCTTC

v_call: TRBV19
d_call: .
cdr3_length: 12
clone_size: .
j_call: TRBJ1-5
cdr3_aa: CASSILSQPQHF
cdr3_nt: TGTGCCAGTAGTATATTGAGTCAGCCCCAGCATTTT

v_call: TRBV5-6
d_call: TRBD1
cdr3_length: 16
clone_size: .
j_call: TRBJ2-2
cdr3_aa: CASSLDGTGGTGELFF
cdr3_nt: TGTGCCAGCAGCTTGGACGGCACAGGGGGAACCGGGGAGCTGTTTTTT

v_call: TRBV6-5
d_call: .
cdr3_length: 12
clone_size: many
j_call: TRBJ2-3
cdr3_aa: CASREGPDTQYF
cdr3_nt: TGTGCCAGCAGGGAGGGTCCAGATACGCAGTATTTT

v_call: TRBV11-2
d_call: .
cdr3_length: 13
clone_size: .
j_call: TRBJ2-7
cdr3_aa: CASSLGQFYEQYF
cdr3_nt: TGTGCCAGCAGCTTAGGACAGTTCTACGAGCAGTACTTC

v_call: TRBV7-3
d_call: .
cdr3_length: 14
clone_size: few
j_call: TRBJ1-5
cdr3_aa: CASTQGPGNQPQHF
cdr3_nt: TGTGCCAGCACCCAGGGTCCTGGCAATCAGCCCCAGCATTTT

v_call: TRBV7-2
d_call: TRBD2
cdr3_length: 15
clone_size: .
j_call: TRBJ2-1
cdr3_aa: CASSSWRGAYNEQFF
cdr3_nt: TGTGCCAGCAGCTCCTGGCGGGGGGCCTACAATGAGCAGTTCTTC

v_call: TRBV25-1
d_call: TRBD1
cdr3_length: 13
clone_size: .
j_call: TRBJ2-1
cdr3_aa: CASSEVGTGEQFF
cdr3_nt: TGTGCCAGCTCTGAAGTAGGGACAGGTGAGCAGTTCTTC

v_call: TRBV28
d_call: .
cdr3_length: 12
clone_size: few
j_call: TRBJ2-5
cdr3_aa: CATLKGGETQYF
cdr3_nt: TGTGCCACCCTAAAAGGGGGAGAGACCCAGTACTTC

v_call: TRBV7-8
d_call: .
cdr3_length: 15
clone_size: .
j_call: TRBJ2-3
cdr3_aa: CASIQTSSRTDTQYF
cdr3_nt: TGTGCCAGCATCCAAACTAGCAGCAGGACAGATACGCAGTATTTT

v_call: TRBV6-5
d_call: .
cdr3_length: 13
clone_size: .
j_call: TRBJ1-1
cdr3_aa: CASSSRVYTEAFF
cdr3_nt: TGTGCCAGCAGTTCCAGGGTTTACACTGAAGCTTTCTTT

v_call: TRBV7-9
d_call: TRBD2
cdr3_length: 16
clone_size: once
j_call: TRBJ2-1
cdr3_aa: CASSRRNSGGGNEQFF
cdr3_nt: TGTGCCAGCAGTCGTCGTAATAGCGGGGGGGGGAATGAGCAGTTCTTC

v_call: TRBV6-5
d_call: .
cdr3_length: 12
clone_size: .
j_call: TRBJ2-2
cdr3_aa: CASRPGAGELFF
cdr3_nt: TGTGCCAGCAGACCCGGAGCCGGGGAGCTGTTTTTT

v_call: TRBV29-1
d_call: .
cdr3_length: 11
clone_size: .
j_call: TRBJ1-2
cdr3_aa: CSGWSGYGYTF
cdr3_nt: TGCAGCGGGTGGTCCGGCTATGGCTACACCTTC

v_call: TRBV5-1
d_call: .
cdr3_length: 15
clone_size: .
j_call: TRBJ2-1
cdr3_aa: CASSLAATTYNEQFF
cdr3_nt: TGCGCCAGCAGCTTGGCTGCGACTACTTACAATGAGCAGTTCTTC

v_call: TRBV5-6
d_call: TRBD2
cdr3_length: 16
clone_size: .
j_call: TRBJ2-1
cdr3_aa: CASILGLVGSYNEQFF
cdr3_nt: TGTGCCAGCATCCTCGGACTAGTGGGCTCCTACAATGAGCAGTTCTTC

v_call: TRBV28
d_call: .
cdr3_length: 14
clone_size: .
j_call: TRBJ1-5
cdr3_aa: CASKMDISNQPQHF
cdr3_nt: TGTGCCAGCAAGATGGACATTAGCAATCAGCCCCAGCATTTT

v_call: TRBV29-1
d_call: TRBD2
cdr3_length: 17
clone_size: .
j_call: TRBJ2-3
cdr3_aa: CSVEDHGLAGRADTQYF
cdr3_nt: TGCAGCGTTGAAGATCACGGACTAGCGGGAAGGGCAGATACGCAGTATTTT

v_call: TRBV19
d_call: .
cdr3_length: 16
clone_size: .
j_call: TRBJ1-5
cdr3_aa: CASRLVGMGGNQPQHF
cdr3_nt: TGTGCCAGTAGGTTGGTGGGGATGGGAGGCAATCAGCCCCAGCATTTT

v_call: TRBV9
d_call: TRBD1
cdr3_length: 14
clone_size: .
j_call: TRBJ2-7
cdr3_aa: CASSAGQGAGEQYF
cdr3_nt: TGTGCCAGCAGCGCGGGACAGGGGGCAGGGGAGCAGTACTTC

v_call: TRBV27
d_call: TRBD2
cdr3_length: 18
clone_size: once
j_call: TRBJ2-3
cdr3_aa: CASRPGLAGGRVGDTQYF
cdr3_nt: TGTGCCAGCAGGCCGGGACTAGCGGGAGGGCGAGTGGGAGATACGCAGTATTTT

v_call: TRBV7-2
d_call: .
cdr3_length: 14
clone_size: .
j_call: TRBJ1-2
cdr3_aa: CASSLDYQGDGYTF
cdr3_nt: TGTGCCAGCAGCTTAGATTACCAGGGCGATGGCTACACCTTC

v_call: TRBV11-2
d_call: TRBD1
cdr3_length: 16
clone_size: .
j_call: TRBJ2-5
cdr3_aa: CASSLRGQLGSETQYF
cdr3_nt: TGTGCCAGCAGCCTTCGGGGACAGCTCGGATCGGAGACCCAGTACTTC

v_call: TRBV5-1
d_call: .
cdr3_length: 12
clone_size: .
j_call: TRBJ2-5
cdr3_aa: CASSFPKETQYF
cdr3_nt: TGCGCCAGCAGCTTCCCTAAAGAGACCCAGTACTTC

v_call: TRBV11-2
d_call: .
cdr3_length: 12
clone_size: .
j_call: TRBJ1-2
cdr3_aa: CASSLAGGGYTF
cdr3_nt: TGTGCCAGCAGCTTAGCCGGGGGGGGCTACACCTTC

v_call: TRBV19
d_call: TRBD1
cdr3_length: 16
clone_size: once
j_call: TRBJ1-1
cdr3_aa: CASSRTGRRGRTEAFF
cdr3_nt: TGTGCCAGTAGTAGGACGGGAAGAAGGGGGCGCACTGAAGCTTTCTTT

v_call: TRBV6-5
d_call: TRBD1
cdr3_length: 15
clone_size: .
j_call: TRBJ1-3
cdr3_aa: CASSYSPGGVNTIYF
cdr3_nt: TGTGCCAGCAGTTACTCGCCAGGGGGTGTCAACACCATATATTTT

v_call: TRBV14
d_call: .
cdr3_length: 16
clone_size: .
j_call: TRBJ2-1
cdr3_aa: CASSQDQGSTYNEQFF
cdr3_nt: TGTGCCAGCAGCCAAGATCAGGGTTCCACCTACAATGAGCAGTTCTTC

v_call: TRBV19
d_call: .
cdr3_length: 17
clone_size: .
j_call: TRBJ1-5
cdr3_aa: CASRTVSRGVPNQPQHF
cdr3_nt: TGTGCCAGCCGGACAGTATCAAGAGGGGTACCAAATCAGCCCCAGCATTTT

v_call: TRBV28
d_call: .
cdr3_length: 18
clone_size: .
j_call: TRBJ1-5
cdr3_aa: CASSLWALWGRGNQPQHF
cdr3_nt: TGTGCCAGCAGTTTATGGGCTCTCTGGGGGCGAGGGAATCAGCCCCAGCATTTT

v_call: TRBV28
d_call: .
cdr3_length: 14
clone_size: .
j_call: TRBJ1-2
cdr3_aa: CASRLGTRFYGYTF
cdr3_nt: TGTGCCAGCAGGCTAGGGACTAGATTCTATGGCTACACCTTC

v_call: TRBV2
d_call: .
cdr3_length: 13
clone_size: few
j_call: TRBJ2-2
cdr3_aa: CASSHANTGELFF
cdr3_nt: TGTGCCAGCAGCCATGCGAACACCGGGGAGCTGTTTTTT

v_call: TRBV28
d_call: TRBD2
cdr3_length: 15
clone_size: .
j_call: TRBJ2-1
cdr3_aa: CASSIRTSGSNEQFF
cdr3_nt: TGTGCCAGCAGTATAAGGACTAGCGGGAGTAATGAGCAGTTCTTC

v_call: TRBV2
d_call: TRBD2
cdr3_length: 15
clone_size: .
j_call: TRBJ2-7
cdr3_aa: CASSDARLAGEEQYF
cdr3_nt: TGTGCCAGCAGTGATGCACGCCTAGCGGGAGAGGAGCAGTACTTC

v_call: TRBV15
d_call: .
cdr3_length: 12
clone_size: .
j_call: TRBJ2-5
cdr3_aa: CATSRVEETQYF
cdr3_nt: TGTGCCACCAGCAGAGTTGAGGAGACCCAGTACTTC

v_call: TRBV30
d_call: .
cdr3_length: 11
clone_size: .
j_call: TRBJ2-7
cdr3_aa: CACFSSYEQYF
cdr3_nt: TGTGCCTGTTTTAGCTCCTACGAGCAGTACTTC

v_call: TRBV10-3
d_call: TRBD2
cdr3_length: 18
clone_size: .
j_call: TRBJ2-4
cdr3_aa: CATAVRLAGDGAKNIQYF
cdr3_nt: TGTGCCACTGCCGTGAGACTAGCGGGAGATGGGGCCAAAAACATTCAGTACTTC

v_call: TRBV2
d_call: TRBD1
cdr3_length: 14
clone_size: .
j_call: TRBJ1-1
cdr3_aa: CASSRQGANTEAFF
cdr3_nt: TGTGCCAGCAGCCGACAGGGAGCTAACACTGAAGCTTTCTTT

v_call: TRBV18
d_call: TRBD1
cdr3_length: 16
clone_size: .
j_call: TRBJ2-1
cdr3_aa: CASSPYQRGRWDEQFF
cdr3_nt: TGTGCCAGCTCACCATATCAAAGGGGGCGCTGGGATGAGCAGTTCTTC

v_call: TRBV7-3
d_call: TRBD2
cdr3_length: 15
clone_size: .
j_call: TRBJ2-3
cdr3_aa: CASSLFGGVTDTQYF
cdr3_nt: TGTGCCAGCAGCTTATTTGGGGGGGTCACAGATACGCAGTATTTT

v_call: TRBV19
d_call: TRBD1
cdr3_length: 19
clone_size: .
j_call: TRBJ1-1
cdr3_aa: CASSPTRQRTGSRNTEAFF
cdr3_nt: TGTGCCAGTAGTCCGACCCGACAACGGACAGGGTCAAGGAACACTGAAGCTTTCTTT

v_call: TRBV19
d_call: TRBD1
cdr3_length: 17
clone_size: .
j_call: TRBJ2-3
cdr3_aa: CASRGQSPRGGTDTQYF
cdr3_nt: TGTGCCAGTAGGGGACAGTCGCCCCGTGGAGGCACAGATACGCAGTATTTT

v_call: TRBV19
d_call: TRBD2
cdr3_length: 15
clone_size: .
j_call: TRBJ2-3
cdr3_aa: CATTLSSGLTDTQYF
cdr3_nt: TGTGCCACCACACTCTCTAGCGGACTCACAGATACGCAGTATTTT

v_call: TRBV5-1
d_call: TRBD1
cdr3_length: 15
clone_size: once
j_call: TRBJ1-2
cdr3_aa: CASSPGGGPNYGYTF
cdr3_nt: TGCGCCAGCAGCCCAGGAGGGGGCCCTAACTATGGCTACACCTTC

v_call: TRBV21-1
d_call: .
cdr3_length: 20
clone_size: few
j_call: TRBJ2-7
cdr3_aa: CASSKEGTRPTSGSRYEQYF
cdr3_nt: TGTGCCAGCAGCAAAGAGGGGACTCGGCCGACGAGCGGGAGTCGGTACGAGCAGTACTTC

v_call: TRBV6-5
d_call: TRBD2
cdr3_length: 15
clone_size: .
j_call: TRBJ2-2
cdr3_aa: CASSYSLAGGGELFF
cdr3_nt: TGTGCCAGCAGTTACTCCCTAGCGGGCGGAGGGGAGCTGTTTTTT

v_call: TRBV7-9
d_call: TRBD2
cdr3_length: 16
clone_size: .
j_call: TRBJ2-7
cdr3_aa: CASSLGVGGRHDEQYF
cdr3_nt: TGTGCCAGCAGCTTAGGTGTTGGCGGGAGGCATGACGAGCAGTACTTC

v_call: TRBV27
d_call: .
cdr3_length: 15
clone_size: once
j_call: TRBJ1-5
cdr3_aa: CASGFLGGLNQPQHF
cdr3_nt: TGTGCCAGCGGATTCCTCGGCGGGCTCAATCAGCCCCAGCATTTT

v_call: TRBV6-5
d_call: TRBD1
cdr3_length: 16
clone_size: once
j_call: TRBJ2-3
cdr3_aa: CASSYRTGGGTDTQYF
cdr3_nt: TGTGCCAGCAGTTACAGGACAGGGGGGGGCACAGATACGCAGTATTTT

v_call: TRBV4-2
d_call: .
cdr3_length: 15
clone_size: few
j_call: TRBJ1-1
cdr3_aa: CASSQDGRENTEAFF
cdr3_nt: TGTGCCAGCAGCCAAGATGGCAGGGAGAACACTGAAGCTTTCTTT

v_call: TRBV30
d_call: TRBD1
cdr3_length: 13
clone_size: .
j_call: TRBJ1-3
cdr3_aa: CAWQGQGGNTIYF
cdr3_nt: TGTGCCTGGCAGGGACAGGGCGGAAACACCATATATTTT

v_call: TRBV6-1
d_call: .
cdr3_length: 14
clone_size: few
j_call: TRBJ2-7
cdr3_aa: CASSPRGISYEQYF
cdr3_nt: TGTGCCAGCAGTCCTAGGGGGATTTCCTACGAGCAGTACTTC